A single T cell receptor beta chain is shown here with its context. The sample originates from a study of radiation and T cells in renal cell carcinoma. V lost 7 bases to trimming and J lost 10 bases; unmatched junction nucleotides: 5. Per germline, CDR1 LNHDA and CDR2 SQIVND (reference sequence). This CDR3 spans 12 amino acids. Only in-frame clones appear in the TCRdb table, and some are missing; sequencing was by immunoSEQ multiplex PCR. This sample has approximately 150,000 clones, with about 86% found just once. Stated time point: blood 4 weeks post-SBRT, at nephrectomy. Regarding treatment: 15 Gy SBRT to primary tumor, nephrectomy 4 weeks later.

The sample in question was blood, obtained from a patient whose treatment included radiotherapy and nephrectomy. This TCR was recovered from a woman in her fifties or sixties with renal cell carcinoma. The V and J genes are TRBV19 and TRBJ2-1, with 9 bases aligning to TRBD2. CDR3 region: CASKRREGEQFF. The CDR3 coding sequence is TGTGCCAGTAAAAGGCGGGAGGGGGAGCAGTTCTTC. Using reference TRBV19 and TRBJ2-1 for the parts outside the CDR3, the full variable domain is DGGITQSPKYLFRKEGQNVTLSCEQNLNHDAMYWYRQDPGQGLRLIYYSQIVNDFQKGDIAEGYSVSREKKESFPLTVTSAQKNPTAFYLCASKRREGEQFFGPGTRLTVL.